This TCR beta chain was observed in a study of T cells in Graves' hyperthyroidism and ophthalmopathy. Background on the study: Before any treatment, at initial diagnosis, peripheral blood was collected.

Participants, patients aged 18 to 65, had newly diagnosed hyperthyroidism with a duration under 2 months. Lactation, pregnancy, other autoimmune disease or uncontrolled infection excluded patients. For the diagnoses, clinical symptoms, serum thyroxine and TRAb, thyroid ultrasound and orbital computed tomography were used. This CDR3 has 15 residues. Trimming took off 1 base at V and 0 bases at J, with 9 bases between the two ends. This clonotype was counted at least ten times. The CDR3 regions of TCR beta were amplified from RNA transcripts. HTBI primers were used for first-round RT-PCR of the TCR CDR3. MiXCR was run by TCRdb on the multiplex PCR reads, yielding one entry per CDR3 protein. The sample holds nearly 110,000 distinct CDR3 sequences, approximately 15% seen once.

What was sequenced was blood. This TCR derives from a woman between 50 and 59 years old with Graves' hyperthyroidism. The chain links TRBV12-3 or TRBV12-4 to TRBJ1-1; perhaps TRBD1 as D (6 bases). Here the CDR3 reads CASSLEGQLNTEAFF. Here the CDR3 DNA reads TGTGCCAGCAGTTTAGAAGGACAGTTGAACACTGAAGCTTTCTTT.